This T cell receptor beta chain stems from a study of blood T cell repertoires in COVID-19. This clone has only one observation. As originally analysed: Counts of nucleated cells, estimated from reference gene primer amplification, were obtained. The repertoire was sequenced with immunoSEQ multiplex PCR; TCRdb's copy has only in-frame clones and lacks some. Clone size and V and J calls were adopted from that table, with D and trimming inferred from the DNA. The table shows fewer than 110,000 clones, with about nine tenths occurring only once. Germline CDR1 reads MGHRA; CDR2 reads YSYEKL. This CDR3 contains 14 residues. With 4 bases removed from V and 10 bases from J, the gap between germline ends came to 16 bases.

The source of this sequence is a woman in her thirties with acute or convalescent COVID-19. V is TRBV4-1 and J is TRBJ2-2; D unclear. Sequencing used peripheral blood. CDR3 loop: CASSPVAASTELFF. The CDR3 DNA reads TGCGCCAGCAGCCCCGTTGCGGCTTCGACGGAGCTGTTTTTT.